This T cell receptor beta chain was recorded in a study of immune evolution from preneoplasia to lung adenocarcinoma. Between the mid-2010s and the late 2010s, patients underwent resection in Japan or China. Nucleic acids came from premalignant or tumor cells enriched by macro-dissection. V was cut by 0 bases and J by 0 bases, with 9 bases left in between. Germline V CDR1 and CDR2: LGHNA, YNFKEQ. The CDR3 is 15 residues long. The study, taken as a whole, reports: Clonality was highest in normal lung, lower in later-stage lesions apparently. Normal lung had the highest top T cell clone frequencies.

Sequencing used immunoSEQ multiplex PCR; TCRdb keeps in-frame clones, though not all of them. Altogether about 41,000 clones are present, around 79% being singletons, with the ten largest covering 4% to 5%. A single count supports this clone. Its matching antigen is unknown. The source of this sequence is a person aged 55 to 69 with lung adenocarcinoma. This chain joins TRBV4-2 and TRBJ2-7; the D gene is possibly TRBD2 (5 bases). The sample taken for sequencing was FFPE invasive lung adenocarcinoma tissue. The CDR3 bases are TGTGCCAGCAGCCAAGATGGGAGAAACTCCTACGAGCAGTACTTC. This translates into CASSQDGRNSYEQYF.